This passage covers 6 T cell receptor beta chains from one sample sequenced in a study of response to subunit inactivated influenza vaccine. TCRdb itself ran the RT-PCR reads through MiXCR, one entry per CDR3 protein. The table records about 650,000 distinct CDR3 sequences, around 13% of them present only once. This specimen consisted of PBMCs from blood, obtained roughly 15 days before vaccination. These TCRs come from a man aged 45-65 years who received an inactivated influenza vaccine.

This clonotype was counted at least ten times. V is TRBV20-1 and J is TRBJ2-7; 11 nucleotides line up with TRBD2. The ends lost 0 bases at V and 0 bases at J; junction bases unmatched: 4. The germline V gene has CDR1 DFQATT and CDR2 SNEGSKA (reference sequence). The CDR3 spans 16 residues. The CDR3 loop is CSARDPTSGISYEQYF. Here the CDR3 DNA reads TGCAGTGCTAGAGATCCGACTAGCGGGATCTCCTACGAGCAGTACTTC.

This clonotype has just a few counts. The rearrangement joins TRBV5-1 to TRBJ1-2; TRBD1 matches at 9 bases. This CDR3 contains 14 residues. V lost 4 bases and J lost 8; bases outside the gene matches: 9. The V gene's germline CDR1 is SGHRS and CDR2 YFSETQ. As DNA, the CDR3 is TGCGCCAGCAGCGACTTCGGGACAGGGTACGGCTACACCTTC. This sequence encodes CASSDFGTGYGYTF.

CDR3 in DNA: TGTGCCACCAGCAGACGCCGGGACATTCAGTACTTC. Its translation is CATSRRRDIQYF. The rearrangement joins TRBV15 to TRBJ2-4; D ambiguous. Germline loops: CDR1 LNHNV, CDR2 YYDKDF (reference sequence). CDR3 length: 12 residues. V lost 2 bases to trimming and J lost 8 bases, with 7 bases between them.

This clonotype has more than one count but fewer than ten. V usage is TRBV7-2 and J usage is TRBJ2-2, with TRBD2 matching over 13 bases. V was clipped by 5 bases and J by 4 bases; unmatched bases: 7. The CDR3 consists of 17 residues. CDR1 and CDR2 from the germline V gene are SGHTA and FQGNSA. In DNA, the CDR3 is TGTGCCAGCAGCATTACTAGCGGGGGGGCCTTCACCGGGGAGCTGTTTTTT. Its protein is CASSITSGGAFTGELFF.

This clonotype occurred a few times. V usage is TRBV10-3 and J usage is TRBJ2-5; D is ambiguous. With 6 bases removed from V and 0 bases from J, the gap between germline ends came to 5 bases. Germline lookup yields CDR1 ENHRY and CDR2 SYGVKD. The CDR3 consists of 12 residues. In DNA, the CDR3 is TGTGCCATCAGGACGGACCAAGAGACCCAGTACTTC. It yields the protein CAIRTDQETQYF.

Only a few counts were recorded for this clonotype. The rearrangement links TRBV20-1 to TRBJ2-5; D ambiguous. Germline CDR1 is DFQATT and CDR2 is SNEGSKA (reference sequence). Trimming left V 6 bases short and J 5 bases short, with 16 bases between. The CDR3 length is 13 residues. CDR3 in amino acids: CSATLDPAETQYF. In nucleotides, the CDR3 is TGCAGTGCCACATTAGACCCGGCGGAGACCCAGTACTTC.